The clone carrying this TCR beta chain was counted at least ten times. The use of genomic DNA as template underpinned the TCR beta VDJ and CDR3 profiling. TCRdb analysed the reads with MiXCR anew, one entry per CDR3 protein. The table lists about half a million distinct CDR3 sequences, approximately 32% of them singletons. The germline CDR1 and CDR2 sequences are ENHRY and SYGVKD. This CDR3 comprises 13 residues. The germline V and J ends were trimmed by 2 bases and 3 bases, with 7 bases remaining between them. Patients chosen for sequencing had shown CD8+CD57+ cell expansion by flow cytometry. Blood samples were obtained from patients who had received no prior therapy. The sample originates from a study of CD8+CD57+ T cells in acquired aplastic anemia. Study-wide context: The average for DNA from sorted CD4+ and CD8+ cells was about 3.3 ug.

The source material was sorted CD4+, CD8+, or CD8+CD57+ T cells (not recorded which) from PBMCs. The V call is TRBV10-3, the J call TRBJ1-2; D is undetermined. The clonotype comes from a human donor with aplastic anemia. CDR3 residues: CAISEGSDYGYTF. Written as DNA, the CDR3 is TGTGCCATCAGTGAGGGCTCCGACTATGGCTACACCTTC.